This T cell receptor beta chain was sequenced in a study of CD8 T cells in Susac syndrome. The CDR3 runs 15 residues. The V end was cut by 4 bases, the J end by 3 bases, with 14 bases between. Germline CDR1 reads ENHRY; CDR2 reads SYGVKD. General study points: As the study acknowledged, the number of individuals in its TCR sequencing and HLA analysis was relatively small.

In the case of this clonotype: Its antigen is not known.

Random hexamers were used to reverse transcribe an amount of roughly 0.5 to 1 ug RNA. From the immunoSEQ multiplex PCR reads, TCRdb called clonotypes with MiXCR, one entry per CDR3 protein. Found here are over 150,000 distinct CDR3 sequences, approximately 95% of them singletons; the top ten hold more than 0.08%. The authors sequenced TCR beta from blood CD8+ and CD4+ T cells. The sequenced material came from CD4+ T cells from PBMCs. The sequence came from a human donor with multiple sclerosis. The V call is TRBV10-3, the J call TRBJ2-3, with D maybe TRBD1 (5 bases). The CDR3 coding sequence is TGTGCCATCAGTGCAGGACAATTAGGGACAGATACGCAGTATTTT. This gives the protein CAISAGQLGTDTQYF.